This TCR beta chain was captured in a study of cytomegalovirus exposure and HLA in healthy donors. Study-wide context: Around 77% of around 400 genotyped donors fell in the Caucasian-associated ancestry cluster.

Comment on this clone: Its antigen is as yet unknown.

This PCR relied on a set of 60 Vbeta primers and 13 Jbeta primers. Measured with immunoSEQ multiplex PCR; TCRdb has only the in-frame clones, and not every one. The sample lists around 120,000 clones; 83% were seen once. Donors sampled were nominally healthy, though unrecorded immune exposures were likely. Trimming took off 2 bases at V and 1 base at J, with 20 bases between the two ends. The CDR3 spans 18 residues. CDR1 is MNHEY and CDR2 is SMNVEV in the germline V gene (reference sequence). Broader study findings: It was in a later analysis that TCR association rates were seen to vary by HLA locus, highest for DRB1 and lowest for HLA-C.

The clonotype originates from a girl aged 2 to 9 in good health and CMV-seronegative. The specimen sequenced was PBMCs. The chain has TRBV27 and TRBJ1-1, with a tentative D call TRBD1 (5 bases). CDR3 protein: CASSLAPSQAGWNTEAFF. CDR3 DNA: TGTGCCAGCAGTTTAGCCCCCTCTCAGGCAGGGTGGAACACTGAAGCTTTCTTT.